Below are 13 T cell receptor beta chains sequenced from a single sample in a study of CD8+ T cells in alopecia areata. Following RNA extraction, reverse transcription yielded cDNA that acted as the sequencing template. Produced via immunoSEQ multiplex PCR; TCRdb's table is partial and in-frame only. This sample carries over 100,000 clones, none of them present only once. The sample consisted of lesional skin. The source of these receptors is a C3H/HeJ mouse with alopecia areata. The strain's MHC haplotype is H2-k.

Details on this clone: Germline and genes here are mouse. The read gets to within 4 residues of the CDR3 end, and the germline J gene fills in the rest. This chain uses TRBV13-3 with TRBJ2-1, with 12 bases identical to TRBD2. CDR3 length: 15 residues. The germline V gene has CDR1 NNHDY and CDR2 SYVADS. The V gene end was trimmed by 5 bases and the J gene end by 2 bases; junction bases not matched to a gene: 2. The sequenced CDR3 bases are TGTGCCAGCAGGGGACTGGGGGGAGACTATGCT. This sequence encodes CASRGLGGDYA. From start to end, the CDR3 is CASRGLGGDYAEQFF.

This clone was counted at least ten times. Gene names denote mouse genes. The read ends 4 residues shy of where the CDR3 ends; the end is completed using the germline J gene. The chain combines TRBV13-3 with TRBJ1-1, with 9 bases fitting TRBD1. CDR3 size: 13 residues. Germline CDR1 and CDR2: NNHDY and SYVADS. CDR3 DNA (partial): TGTGCCAGCCTGGGACAGGGAGGGACA. Its translation is CASLGQGGT. The full-length CDR3 reads as CASLGQGGTEVFF.

This clone was found a few times. Gene names denote mouse genes. The missing CDR3 end, 4 residues past where the read stops, is filled in from the germline J gene. The chain carries TRBV1 and TRBJ1-2; 8 positions agree with TRBD1. Germline loops: CDR1 NSQYPW, CDR2 LRSPGD (reference sequence). The length of the CDR3 is 11 residues. The sequenced part of the CDR3 DNA is TGCACCTGCAGGACAGGGGTC. This gives the protein CTCRTGV. In full, the CDR3 is CTCRTGVDYTF. The full variable domain, completed using reference TRBV1 and TRBJ1-2, is VTLLEQNPRWRLVPRGQAVNLRCILKNSQYPWMSWYQQDLQKQLQWLFTLRSPGDKEVKSLPGADYLATRVTDTELRLQVANMSQGRTLYCTCRTGVDYTFGSGTRLLVI.

About this clone itself: Gene names are the mouse ones. With the read ending 4 residues before the CDR3 end, the germline J gene is used to fill in that end. The rearrangement joins TRBV1 to TRBJ2-7; no firm D call. Trimming took 0 bases from V and 1 from J, leaving 7 bases between them. The V gene's germline CDR1 is NSQYPW and CDR2 LRSPGD (reference sequence). CDR3 length equals 14 residues. The CDR3 bases that were read are TGCACCTGCAGTGCAGATATGCAGTCCTAT. Amino acids: CTCSADMQSY. Given in full, the CDR3 is CTCSADMQSYEQYF.

Comments on this clone: Mouse names are used for the genes. The observed sequence ends 4 residues before the CDR3 terminus, with the missing tail filled in from the germline J gene. This chain links TRBV1 with TRBJ1-4; 8 nucleotides match TRBD1. Germline V CDR1 and CDR2: NSQYPW, LRSPGD (reference sequence). CDR3 size: 14 residues. The CDR3 spells CTCSGTGKGERLFF. The covered CDR3 bases are TGCACCTGCAGTGGGACAGGGAAAGGCGAA.

A few counts support this clone. Mouse gene names and germline throughout. The read ends 4 residues before the CDR3 terminus; that terminus is restored from the germline J gene. The rearrangement joins TRBV13-3 to TRBJ1-4; D is unresolved. The germline V gene encodes CDR1 NNHDY and CDR2 SYVADS. This CDR3 is 17 amino acids long. Trimming shortened V by 0 bases and J by 3 bases, and 15 bases separated the two germline ends. The DNA read from the CDR3 is TGTGCCAGCAGTGATGATGACATCTCCGGAGCCAACGAA. Encoded protein: CASSDDDISGANE. The entire CDR3 protein reads CASSDDDISGANERLFF.

This clone was seen a few times. Germline and genes: mouse. The CDR3 goes on 4 residues after the read ends, and that part is filled in from the germline J gene. This chain connects TRBV19 to TRBJ2-5; 14 bases line up with TRBD2. The CDR3 runs to 15 residues. Germline V gene lookup returns CDR1 FNHDT and CDR2 SITEND (reference sequence). CDR3 DNA, as far as it was read: TGTGCCAGCAGTCGGGACTGGGGGGGCGGTGAC. This gives the protein CASSRDWGGGD. The whole CDR3 sequence reads CASSRDWGGGDTQYF.

As for this clone: Any gene name here is a mouse gene name. The missing CDR3 end, 4 residues past where the read stops, is filled in from the germline J gene. V gene TRBV1 combines with J gene TRBJ2-2; D might be TRBD2 (6 bases). This CDR3 is built from 16 residues. V lost 4 bases and J lost 0, with 12 bases in between. Germline V gene sequence: CDR1 NSQYPW, CDR2 LRSPGD (reference sequence). The CDR3 loop is CTCSGGEGANTGQLYF. The DNA read from the CDR3 is TGCACCTGCAGTGGGGGGGAGGGTGCAAACACCGGG. Full variable domain (rest looked up from reference TRBV1 and TRBJ2-2): VTLLEQNPRWRLVPRGQAVNLRCILKNSQYPWMSWYQQDLQKQLQWLFTLRSPGDKEVKSLPGADYLATRVTDTELRLQVANMSQGRTLYCTCSGGEGANTGQLYFGEGSKLTVL.

Concerning this clone: Germline and genes here are mouse. The read finishes 4 residues shy of the CDR3 end, and the germline J gene is used to complete it. The chain employs TRBV13-3 and TRBJ2-3; D gene unclear. The CDR3 consists of 12 residues. CDR1 and CDR2 (germline): NNHDY, SYVADS. Trimming stripped 5 bases from V and 3 bases from J, with 7 bases between. CDR3 in amino acids: CASSPTAETLYF. The CDR3 DNA, read in part, is TGTGCCAGCAGCCCCACAGCAGAA.

Turning to this clone: Genes and germline are mouse. The CDR3 protein is CASSDYSYEQYF. The sequenced part of the CDR3 DNA is TGTGCCAGCAGTGACTACAGCTAT. The rearrangement links TRBV13-1 to TRBJ2-7; D gene uncertain. The CDR3 extends 4 residues past the end of the read, so its final part is completed from the germline J gene. The CDR3 runs 12 residues. The V gene's germline CDR1 is NSHNY and CDR2 SYGAGN. V dropped 2 bases and J dropped 3 bases, with 6 bases sitting between them.

This clone was counted only a few times. The gene names here belong to mouse. Read data end 4 residues before the CDR3 end; the end is taken from the germline J gene. The chain joins TRBV19 to TRBJ2-5; D not resolved. V lost 3 bases, J lost 2 bases, and 10 bases lay in between. Per the germline V gene, CDR1 is FNHDT and CDR2 is SITEND (reference sequence). CDR3 length: 14 amino acids. CDR3 residues: CASSTPESQDTQYF. The CDR3 DNA, read in part, is TGTGCCAGCAGTACCCCAGAAAGCCAAGAC.

A note on this clone: The genes are named according to mouse. The observed sequence ends 4 residues before the CDR3 terminus, with the missing tail filled in from the germline J gene. The J gene is TRBJ2-2, the V gene TRBV13-1; 8 positions match TRBD2. From germline, CDR1 is NSHNY and CDR2 SYGAGN. The CDR3 is 15 amino acids. V lost 6 bases to trimming and J lost 2 bases; unmatched junction nucleotides: 6. This CDR3 reads CASTFWGANTGQLYF. The part of the CDR3 DNA that was read is TGTGCCAGCACCTTCTGGGGGGCGAACACCGGG.

With regard to this clone: All gene names here are mouse names. The read terminates 4 residues before the CDR3 end, so the remaining end is supplied by the germline J gene. J is TRBJ1-2 and V is TRBV13-3, with a tentative D call TRBD1 (6 bases). Germline V gene data show CDR1 as NNHDY and CDR2 as SYVADS. The CDR3 is 11 amino acids. The chain's CDR3 is CAVWGGDDYTF. The part of the CDR3 DNA that was read is TGTGCCGTCTGGGGGGGCGAC.